This T cell receptor (beta chain) was documented in a study of blood T cell repertoires in COVID-19. The method was immunoSEQ multiplex PCR; TCRdb's version includes in-frame clones alone and lacks a portion of them. This table has 200,000 to 250,000 clones, around nine tenths appearing once. The material sequenced was PBMCs or T cells enriched from blood (not recorded which). The TCR sequence derives from a woman in her 30s who had been exposed to COVID-19.

The CDR3 spells CASSISGTARSPLHF. Written as DNA, the CDR3 is TGTGCCAGCAGTATAAGCGGGACGGCTCGATCACCCCTCCACTTT. The J gene is TRBJ1-6, the V gene TRBV6-5, with D maybe TRBD1 (5 bases). Germline-derived CDR1 and CDR2 are MNHEY and SVGAGI. V was clipped by 5 bases and J by 10 bases, with 18 bases between them. The CDR3 runs 15 residues.